The T cell receptor beta chain described here comes from a study of blood T cell repertoires in COVID-19. Background on the study: T cells, B-cell-depleted T cells, or PBMCs provided the cDNA or gDNA that served as material.

Two negative PCRs, clearance, or symptom resolution had been documented for recovered Cohort 3 donors. Assay: immunoSEQ multiplex PCR; the TCRdb copy retains only in-frame clones and omits some. The sample lists a few hundred thousand clones; roughly 85% were seen once. Deletions cut 0 bases from V and 4 bases from J, with 7 bases between. Germline V CDR1 and CDR2: GTSNPN, SVGIG (reference sequence). This CDR3 region has 12 residues. The rearrangement joins TRBV30 to TRBJ2-7, with D unresolved. The specimen was PBMCs or T cells enriched from blood (not recorded which). The sequence was obtained from a woman aged 50 to 60 who had recovered from COVID-19. The CDR3: CAWSVSSYEQYF. CDR3 nucleotide sequence: TGTGCCTGGAGTGTTTCCTCTTACGAGCAGTACTTC.